The sequence of this T cell receptor beta chain was determined in a study of blood T cell repertoires in COVID-19. V was trimmed by 3 bases and J by 0 bases, leaving 9 bases between them. The CDR3 length is 15 residues. Germline lookup yields CDR1 ENHRY and CDR2 SYGVKD. Only a few counts were recorded for this clone. Data came from immunoSEQ multiplex PCR; TCRdb stores just in-frame clones and leaves some out. The sample lists 300,000 or so clones, 89% seen once, with under 6.5% in the top ten. The specimen was peripheral blood. The rearrangement joins TRBV10-3 to TRBJ1-5, with D possibly matching TRBD1 (6 bases). This clonotype originated in a man aged 18 to 29 who had recovered from COVID-19. CDR3 residues: CAISEGTNSNQPQHF. CDR3 sequence (DNA): TGTGCCATCAGTGAAGGGACAAATAGCAATCAGCCCCAGCATTTT.